The rows below give T cell receptor beta chains drawn from one sample of a study of breast tumors, draining lymph nodes, adjacent tissues. TCRdb analysed the multiplex PCR reads with MiXCR anew, one entry per CDR3 protein. Of 66,000 or so distinct CDR3 sequences in the sample, less than 50% were seen once. Sequencing was performed on breast tumor tissue. The receptors derive from a female donor with breast cancer. Some clones in this sample may be carry-over from other donors' samples. Both conserved end residues are part of each CDR3. The D gene is left open where the match is weak. Size values are once, few and many counts, or a class for expanded clones, and some rows have none.

j_call | d_call | v_call | clone_size | cdr3_aa | cdr3_nt
TRBJ1-4 | NA | TRBV5-1 | NA | CASSLGQISEELFF | TGCGCCAGCAGCTTGGGACAGATAAGTGAAGAACTGTTTTTT
TRBJ2-1 | NA | TRBV2 | NA | CASHRDYNEQFF | TGTGCCAGCCACAGGGACTACAATGAGCAGTTCTTC
TRBJ2-5 | NA | TRBV6-6 | NA | CASSKGRDQETQYF | TGTGCCAGCAGTAAGGGCCGTGACCAAGAGACCCAGTACTTC
TRBJ2-7 | NA | TRBV7-2 | many | CASNLEVGYPSYEQYF | TGTGCCAGCAACTTGGAGGTGGGGTACCCCTCCTACGAGCAGTACTTC
TRBJ2-1 | NA | TRBV5-8 | many | CASSQRPVSYNEQFF | TGTGCCAGCAGCCAGAGACCCGTCTCCTACAATGAGCAGTTCTTC
TRBJ2-5 | TRBD1 | TRBV18 | NA | CAGSRQGGWETQYF | TGTGCCGGCTCACGACAGGGTGGCTGGGAGACCCAGTACTTC
TRBJ2-7 | TRBD1 | TRBV4-3 | NA | CASSQFGDRDGEQYF | TGCGCCAGCAGCCAATTTGGGGACAGGGATGGTGAGCAGTACTTC
TRBJ1-3 | NA | TRBV11-3 | many | CASSLGGSGNTIYF | TGTGCCAGCAGCTTAGGGGGATCTGGAAACACCATATATTTT
TRBJ2-3 | NA | TRBV7-9 | NA | CASSSPGGTDTQYF | TGTGCCAGCAGCTCCCCGGGGGGCACAGATACGCAGTATTTT
TRBJ1-1 | NA | TRBV19 | once | CASSIGQSYEQYFGPGTEAFF | NA